The 20 T cell receptor beta chains reported below all come from one sample, sequenced in a study of shared clonotypes between healthy human individuals. Positively selected for CCR7, the CD45RO-negative cells used as naive CD8 cells excluded terminally differentiated effector memory CD45RA+ cells. Clones were sequenced by immunoSEQ multiplex PCR, and TCRdb holds only the in-frame ones, with some missing. The data show 550,000 to 750,000 clones, with approximately 90% seen just once and 24% held by the top ten. The sequenced sample was naive CD8+ T cells sorted from blood. Every receptor here comes from a young man in good health.

This clone was seen only once. V usage is TRBV5-1 and J usage is TRBJ2-1, with unresolved D. With 4 bases removed from V and 4 bases from J, the gap between germline ends came to 18 bases. The CDR3 length is 16 residues. Germline assignment: CDR1 SGHRS and CDR2 YFSETQ. The CDR3 loop is CASSTWTVTTYNEQFF. DNA of the CDR3: TGCGCCAGCAGCACCTGGACCGTAACTACTTACAATGAGCAGTTCTTC.

V and J are TRBV11-2 and TRBJ2-3, with a possible D match to TRBD2 (5 bases). The germline CDR1 and CDR2 sequences are SGHAT and FQNNGV. V was pared by 2 bases and J by 2 bases, with 11 bases between. The CDR3 totals 15 residues. CDR3 amino acids: CASSLWAGNTDTQYF. CDR3 bases: TGTGCCAGCAGCTTATGGGCGGGCAACACAGATACGCAGTATTTT.

The chain links TRBV4-1 to TRBJ2-7; 7 nucleotides line up with TRBD1. In germline, CDR1 is MGHRA, CDR2 YSYEKL. The V and J ends lost 2 bases and 1 base, in that order; junction bases with no gene match: 11. The CDR3 spans 17 residues. The CDR3 is CASSQSETGESSYEQYF. The CDR3 DNA sequence: TGCGCCAGCAGCCAAAGTGAAACAGGGGAGAGTTCCTACGAGCAGTACTTC.

This clone was counted only a few times. V and J are TRBV27 and TRBJ1-5; 9 bases map to TRBD1. Unmatched junction bases numbered 6, after V lost 5 bases and J lost 7 bases. Germline V gene sequence: CDR1 MNHEY, CDR2 SMNVEV (reference sequence). CDR3 length: 14 residues. The CDR3 region has the DNA TGTGCCAGCAGTCCGGACAGGGGAAGGCAGCCCCAGCATTTT. Its protein product is CASSPDRGRQPQHF.

This clone was seen once. CDR3 residues: CASRHRGSYEQYF. The CDR3 nucleotides are TGTGCCAGCAGACACAGGGGGTCCTACGAGCAGTACTTC. The chain carries TRBV16 and TRBJ2-7; 8 nucleotides line up with TRBD1. CDR3 size: 13 residues. Trimming removed 6 bases from V and 1 base from J; junction bases left unmatched: 2. Germline CDR1 and CDR2: KGHSY and FQNENV.

V is TRBV2 and J is TRBJ1-1; no clear D gene. Trimming stripped 5 bases from V and 1 base from J, with 5 bases between. Germline V CDR1 and CDR2: SNHLY, FYNNEI. The CDR3 runs 12 residues. The CDR3 nucleotides are TGTGCCAGCAGTATAACGAACACTGAAGCTTTCTTT. Encoded protein: CASSITNTEAFF. The complete variable domain, with remaining parts taken from reference TRBV2 and TRBJ1-1, reads EPEVTQTPSHQVTQMGQEVILRCVPISNHLYFYWYRQILGQKVEFLVSFYNNEISEKSEIFDDQFSVERPDGSNFTLKIRSTKLEDSAMYFCASSITNTEAFFGQGTRLTVV.

The V gene is TRBV7-9, the J gene TRBJ2-7, with TRBD1 identical over 9 bases. Germline CDR1 is SEHNR and CDR2 is FQNEAQ (reference sequence). V lost 3 bases to trimming and J lost 1 base; unmatched junction nucleotides: 7. This CDR3 spans 16 amino acids. Here the CDR3 reads CASSFGGTGTSYEQYF. The CDR3 DNA is TGTGCCAGCAGCTTTGGCGGGACAGGGACGTCCTACGAGCAGTACTTC. Drawing the rest from reference TRBV7-9 and TRBJ2-7, the complete variable domain is DTGVSQNPRHKITKRGQNVTFRCDPISEHNRLYWYRQTLGQGPEFLTYFQNEAQLEKSRLLSDRFSAERPKGSFSTLEIQRTEQGDSAMYLCASSFGGTGTSYEQYFGPGTRLTVT.

J is TRBJ2-1 and V is TRBV2; 13 bases are shared with TRBD2. With V trimmed by 7 bases and J by 5 bases, 5 bases remained unmatched. Germline V lookup: CDR1 SNHLY, CDR2 FYNNEI. The CDR3 contains 15 residues. CDR3 DNA sequence: TGTGCCAGCACTACGGGACTAGCGGGGCACAATGAGCAGTTCTTC. Translated: CASTTGLAGHNEQFF.

This rearrangement joins TRBV9 to TRBJ1-1; D is uncertain. Germline CDR1 SGDLS, CDR2 YYNGEE. Trimming removed 4 bases at V and 0 bases at J, with 7 bases between. CDR3 length: 13 amino acids. CDR3 sequence reads: CASSLTMNTEAFF. The CDR3 region has the DNA TGTGCCAGCAGCCTTACAATGAACACTGAAGCTTTCTTT.

The J gene is TRBJ2-2, the V gene TRBV27; D unresolved. This CDR3 region has 14 residues. Trimming pared 2 bases from V and 4 bases from J, leaving 8 bases between. Germline V gene lookup returns CDR1 MNHEY and CDR2 SMNVEV (reference sequence). This CDR3 reads CASSLGIRTGELFF. CDR3 coding DNA: TGTGCCAGCAGTTTAGGGATTCGCACCGGGGAGCTGTTTTTT.

The chain is built from TRBV27 and TRBJ2-2; D might be TRBD1 (8 bases). The CDR3 length is 15 residues. The ends were cut back, 5 bases at V and 1 base at J, with 11 bases in the middle. CDR1 is MNHEY, CDR2 SMNVEV, per germline (reference sequence). Written as DNA, the CDR3 is TGTGCCAGCAGTAGCGGGACAGGGAACACCGGGGAGCTGTTTTTT. Protein product: CASSSGTGNTGELFF.

The chain uses TRBV27 and TRBJ1-1; no firm D call. Trimming pared 6 bases from V and 6 bases from J, leaving 14 bases between. CDR3 length: 13 amino acids. CDR1 MNHEY and CDR2 SMNVEV come from the germline V gene (reference sequence). CDR3 DNA: TGTGCCAGCAGCCATCGAAGGTTCGCTGAAGCTTTCTTT. Translated, it gives CASSHRRFAEAFF.

The gene calls are TRBV6-1 and TRBJ2-1, with TRBD2 as a possible D gene (5 bases). From germline, CDR1 is MNHNS and CDR2 SASEGT. The CDR3 spans 17 residues. V lost 4 bases and J lost 8, with 24 bases in between. CDR3 sequence: CASSGAGVLGIVYEQFF. In nucleotides, the CDR3 is TGTGCCAGCAGTGGGGCCGGGGTGTTAGGAATTGTCTATGAGCAGTTCTTC.

This clone was recorded a few times. Other DNA sequences from this sample encode an identical CDR3 as well. The gene calls are TRBV28 and TRBJ1-3; TRBD1 aligns across 7 bases. The CDR3 length is 16 residues. Germline CDR1 is MDHEN and CDR2 is SYDVKM. V lost 1 base to trimming and J lost 0 bases; unmatched junction nucleotides: 3. The CDR3 loop reads CASSLYRDSSGNTIYF. CDR3 DNA: TGTGCCAGCAGTTTATACCGGGACAGCTCTGGAAACACCATATATTTT.

Regarding this clone: The same CDR3 is also encoded by other DNA sequences in this sample. This chain connects TRBV19 to TRBJ2-1; 7 positions agree with TRBD2. From germline, CDR1 is LNHDA and CDR2 SQIVND (reference sequence). CDR3 length equals 15 residues. Trimming cost V 3 bases and J 0 bases; bases outside gene matches: 2. The CDR3 nucleotides are TGTGCCAGTAGTATGGGCGGGAGCTCCTACAATGAGCAGTTCTTC. Amino acid sequence: CASSMGGSSYNEQFF.

Only one count was recorded for this clone. This rearrangement joins TRBV14 to TRBJ2-1, with D uncertain. Trimming shortened V by 4 bases and J by 6 bases, and 16 bases separated the two germline ends. CDR1 is SGHDN, CDR2 FVKESK, per germline. The CDR3 covers 15 residues. The CDR3 region has the DNA TGTGCCAGCAGCCCTGCGGCGTTACACTTCAATGAGCAGTTCTTC. It translates to CASSPAALHFNEQFF.

This chain connects TRBV7-4 to TRBJ2-1; D perhaps matches TRBD2 (6 bases). This CDR3 comprises 22 residues. V lost 3 bases to trimming and J lost 0 bases, with 30 bases between them. CDR1 and CDR2 (germline): SGHVT, SQSDAQ. The CDR3 nucleotides read TGTGCCAGCAGCTTCCGTTGGGGCGGGCGGCAAATGAAGGGAGGCTCCTACAATGAGCAGTTCTTC. This encodes CASSFRWGGRQMKGGSYNEQFF. The complete variable domain, with remaining parts taken from reference TRBV7-4 and TRBJ2-1, reads GAGVSQSPRYKVAKRGRDVALRCDSISGHVTLYWYRQTLGQGSEVLTYSQSDAQRDKSGRPSGRFSAERPERSVSTLKIQRTEQGDSAVYLCASSFRWGGRQMKGGSYNEQFFGPGTRLTVL.

V gene TRBV9 combines with J gene TRBJ1-3, with D unclear. The CDR3 extends over 13 amino acids. Germline values: CDR1 SGDLS, CDR2 YYNGEE. The V and J ends lost 5 bases and 1 base respectively, with 7 bases between them. DNA for the CDR3: TGTGCCAGCAGTGAGAATTCTGGAAACACCATATATTTT. Residues: CASSENSGNTIYF.

V is TRBV4-3 and J is TRBJ2-2; maybe TRBD2 (5 bases). V lost 0 bases and J lost 6, with 8 bases in between. Germline V gene lookup returns CDR1 LGHNA and CDR2 YSLEER. The CDR3 extends over 14 amino acids. The CDR3 loop reads CASSQDWGAGELFF. The CDR3 region has the DNA TGCGCCAGCAGCCAAGATTGGGGAGCCGGGGAGCTGTTTTTT.

The chain couples TRBV4-2 to TRBJ2-7, with 10 bases matching TRBD1. Trimming took 5 bases from V and 3 from J; bases not matched to a gene: 10. The CDR3 has 16 residues. Per germline, CDR1 LGHNA and CDR2 YNFKEQ. This CDR3 is CASSTGTGASYYEQYF. CDR3 in DNA: TGTGCCAGCAGCACCGGGACAGGGGCTTCTTACTACGAGCAGTACTTC.